The clone carrying this T cell receptor beta chain appeared once. The repertoire was sequenced with immunoSEQ multiplex PCR; TCRdb's copy has only in-frame clones and lacks some. The repertoire holds over 100,000 clones, roughly nine tenths seen once, with around 2.4% in the top ten. The sample belongs to a study of T cell responses to AZD1222 COVID-19 vaccine. The sequencing used peripheral blood, collected on day 0 of AZD1222 vaccination. The clonotype originates from an adult in good health.

CDR3 region: CASSLGTGGTTDTQYF. The CDR3 DNA reads as TGTGCCAGCAGCTTAGGGACAGGGGGGACCACAGATACGCAGTATTTT. V and J are TRBV11-1 and TRBJ2-3, with 10 bases that match TRBD1. Germline CDR1 reads SGHAT; CDR2 reads FQDESV (reference sequence). The trim removed 1 base at V and 2 bases at J, leaving 3 bases unmatched. This CDR3 spans 16 amino acids.